The sequence of this T cell receptor (beta chain) was determined in a study of blood T cell repertoires in COVID-19. On the study more broadly: The United States, Italy and Spain were the sources of the acute and convalescent COVID-19 samples.

The germline CDR1 and CDR2 sequences are SGDLS and YYNGEE. The CDR3 contains 14 residues. The germline V and J ends were trimmed by 5 bases and 0 bases, with 11 bases remaining between them. Participants were aged roughly 18 to 90 years from 20 to 30 US areas. The authors' processing: Amplification from reference gene primers served as the basis for estimated nucleated cell counts. This table comes from immunoSEQ multiplex PCR, and its TCRdb copy is limited to in-frame clones, with some not included. V and J calls and clone size are those listed in that table; D and trimming were worked out from the DNA. The table includes about 180,000 clones, roughly 85% detected once.

The chain links TRBV9 to TRBJ1-1, with D possibly being TRBD1 (6 bases). The TCR originated in a woman between 18 and 29 years old who had recovered from COVID-19. Specimen: PBMCs or T cells enriched from blood (not recorded which). The CDR3 coding sequence is TGTGCCAGCAGTACAGGGTTTATGAACACTGAAGCTTTCTTT. Its protein product is CASSTGFMNTEAFF.